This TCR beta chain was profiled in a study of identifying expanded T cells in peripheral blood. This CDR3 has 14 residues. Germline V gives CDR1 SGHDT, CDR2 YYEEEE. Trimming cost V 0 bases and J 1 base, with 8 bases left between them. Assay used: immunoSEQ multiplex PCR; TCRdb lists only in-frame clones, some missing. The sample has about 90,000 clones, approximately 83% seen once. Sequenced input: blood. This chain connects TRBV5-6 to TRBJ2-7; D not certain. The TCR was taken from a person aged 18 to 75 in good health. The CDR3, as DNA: TGTGCCAGCAGCTTGGGGACCAGGTCCTACGAGCAGTACTTC. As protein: CASSLGTRSYEQYF.